This T cell receptor (beta chain) was sequenced in a study of blood T cells in healthy people across ages (dated by TCRdb to the mid-2010s). Context from the whole study: Template switching captured roughly one uniquely barcoded TCR beta cDNA molecule per two T cells in model experiments. The study measured age-related changes in TCR beta repertoire diversity using deep sequencing normalized with unique cDNA molecular identifiers. Four age groups were formed from the donors: young (average 16 years), middle-aged (approximately 39), aged (62) and long-lived (about 80). To avoid experimental bias, donors of different ages were randomly spread across the sequencing lanes. Using the same blood draw, the study looked at two additional independent replicas of 1 million unique cDNA reads for two donors, one aged 18 to 29 and the other aged 80 or older. Study-wide findings and limitations: Compared with the aged group, more naive CD4+ T cells, fewer expanded clones and increased TCR diversity were shown by the long-lived group, suggesting age selection. Estimates of total diversity based on one million sequenced T cells were regarded as lower bounds and as underestimates. As age increased, observed TCR beta diversity per million T cells dropped in a roughly linear way, and a significant reduction was already evident by age around 41. The percentage of naive T cells measured by flow cytometry correlated strongly with observed TCR beta diversity. Because the CMV infection status of the donors was unknown, age-related changes in expanded clonotypes may potentially have been confounded. Because profiling used bulk unsorted PBMCs, naive and antigen-experienced compartments could not be compared conclusively.

The donors were 40 or so Caucasian individuals from Russia, aged roughly 6 to 90 years, who were systemically healthy. Ten milliliters of peripheral blood were drawn from each donor into EDTA-treated Vacutainer tubes. Ficoll-Paque density-gradient centrifugation was used to isolate PBMCs, with at least 6 million per sample. Total RNA, at least 6 micrograms per sample, was extracted from PBMCs with Trizol reagent. Naive CD45RAhigh/CD27high T cell percentages were measured by flow cytometry on a PBMC aliquot from every donor. The library was obtained by 5' RACE. The instrument given in TCRdb is Illumina HiSeq 2500. A second about 6 to 11 cycle PCR used a sample-barcoded 5' primer and a J-beta primer mix. A unique molecular identifier was introduced onto each TCR beta cDNA molecule by a template-switch 5' adaptor carrying 12 random nucleotides. At least 3 million CDR3-containing paired-end reads were obtained from each sample. The Mint cDNA synthesis kit, primed by a TRBC-specific oligonucleotide, was used to synthesize first-strand cDNA from all RNA. After uracil-DNA glycosylase treatment, a first 18-cycle PCR used universal primers M1SS and BC2_uni_R on all cDNA. The authors processed their data as follows. For normalization, 1 million high-quality reads, each with a distinct molecular identifier, were randomly selected from each sample. Reads sharing molecular identifiers were discarded rather than binned into consensus sequences. MiTCR, set to a Q25 quality threshold and the strictest error-elimination algorithm, was used for CDR3 identification, clonotype clustering and error correction. Lower-bound total TCR beta diversity was estimated with a nonparametric unseen species model using Euler transformation. TCRdb ran its own pipeline on the public reads, namely fastp trimming at Q25 and MiXCR clone calling, and kept in-frame beta chains. Entries are consolidated by CDR3 protein sequence, retaining the most common genes and DNA. The V and J calls, along with clone size, are taken from TCRdb and not from the paper's own processing. The table for this sample lists a few hundred thousand distinct CDR3 sequences; 25% to 30% of them were counted only once. The leading ten clones occupy around 18% of the sample.

As for this clonotype: Its antigen is still unknown. The record has no base qualities; no much larger clone is one base away.

Cut back by 2 bases and 4 bases, the V and J ends lie 14 bases apart. From its cysteine to its phenylalanine, the CDR3 spans 15 amino acids. The sequence is cut down to CDR3 DNA, 45 bases in frame from base 1. Looking up the germline V gene yields CDR1 KGHSH and CDR2 LQKENI. Recombination linked TRBV18 to TRBJ2-5; the D gene is perhaps TRBD1, from 5 matching bases. Sequencing input: blood. The source of this sequence is an older woman in good health. The DNA sequence follows: TGTGCCAGCTCACCAAAATATTTAGGGGCAGAGACCCAGTACTTC. Its protein is CASSPKYLGAETQYF.